Following are 30 T cell receptor beta chains from one sample sequenced in a study of blood T cell repertoires in COVID-19. TCRdb keeps only in-frame clones here, not all; method: immunoSEQ multiplex PCR. Among about 220,000 clones listed, less than 90% were seen once. The sample consisted of peripheral blood. Every receptor here comes from a woman aged 60 to 75 who had recovered from COVID-19.

V is TRBV7-2 and J is TRBJ1-6, with a possible D match to TRBD1 (5 bases). Trimming removed 5 bases at V and 10 bases at J, with 15 bases between. The CDR3 covers 14 residues. Germline assignment: CDR1 SGHTA and CDR2 FQGNSA. The CDR3 loop is CASSPGLPTSPLHF. CDR3 sequence (DNA): TGTGCCAGCAGCCCGGGACTCCCGACCTCACCCCTCCACTTT.

The rearrangement links TRBV9 to TRBJ1-4; TRBD1 aligns across 8 bases. V gave up 4 bases and J gave up 4 bases; unmatched junction bases: 9. The length of the CDR3 is 16 residues. The germline gives CDR1 SGDLS, CDR2 YYNGEE. CDR3 residues: CASSTGQGQSNEKLFF. CDR3 nucleotides: TGTGCCAGCAGCACCGGACAGGGTCAAAGTAATGAAAAACTGTTTTTT.

This clone has only a few counts. CDR3 DNA: TGCGCCAGCAGGGGGGACACCGCCGGCGAGCAGTACTTC. This sequence encodes CASRGDTAGEQYF. The rearrangement joins TRBV5-1 to TRBJ2-7; D possibly corresponds to TRBD1 (6 bases). Germline CDR1 SGHRS, CDR2 YFSETQ. The germline V and J ends were trimmed by 5 bases and 6 bases, with 15 bases remaining between them. The CDR3 extends over 13 amino acids.

This clone has only one observation. The CDR3 here is CATSSQGNPETQYF. CDR3 DNA: TGTGCCACCTCAAGCCAGGGAAATCCAGAGACCCAGTACTTC. The rearrangement joins TRBV19 to TRBJ2-5, with D possibly matching TRBD1 (5 bases). CDR1 LNHDA and CDR2 SQIVND come from the germline V gene (reference sequence). This CDR3 is built from 14 residues. Trimming removed 10 bases from V and 4 bases from J, with 19 bases in between.

The chain joins TRBV13 to TRBJ2-7, with TRBD2 matching 9 bases. The CDR3 is 15 amino acids. CDR1 and CDR2 from the germline V gene are PRHDT and FYEKMQ (reference sequence). J was trimmed by 5 bases and V by 5 bases; bases with no gene match: 10. In DNA form, the CDR3 reads TGTGCCAGCAGCCTCCGGGTAGCGGGGGTCCACGAGCAGTACTTC. It translates to CASSLRVAGVHEQYF. Variable domain in full (rest from reference TRBV13 and TRBJ2-7): AAGVIQSPRHLIKEKRETATLKCYPIPRHDTVYWYQQGPGQDPQFLISFYEKMQSDKGSIPDRFSAQQFSDYHSELNMSSLELGDSALYFCASSLRVAGVHEQYFGPGTRLTVT.

The table lists this clone with a few counts. The chain has TRBV11-3 and TRBJ2-5; 7 bases are shared with TRBD2. J was trimmed by 4 bases and V by 4 bases; bases with no gene match: 9. The CDR3 covers 15 residues. From germline, CDR1 is SGHNT and CDR2 YENEEA. The CDR3 loop reads CASSSQAGGRETQYF. The CDR3 DNA reads TGTGCCAGCAGCTCTCAGGCAGGCGGGAGAGAGACCCAGTACTTC. The whole variable domain, filled in from reference TRBV11-3 and TRBJ2-5, reads EAGVVQSPRYKIIEKKQPVAFWCNPISGHNTLYWYLQNLGQGPELLIRYENEEAVDDSQLPKDRFSAERLKGVDSTLKIQPAELGDSAVYLCASSSQAGGRETQYFGPGTRLLVL.

In nucleotides, the CDR3 is TGCGCCAGCAGCTTGGCCGGAGCTCCCCAAGAGACCCAGTACTTC. Amino acid sequence: CASSLAGAPQETQYF. The V gene is TRBV5-1, the J gene TRBJ2-5; D is ambiguous. V shed 0 bases and J shed 1 base, with 10 bases lying between them. This CDR3 contains 15 residues. CDR1 and CDR2 (germline): SGHRS, YFSETQ.

The chain couples TRBV14 to TRBJ1-6; 8 bases agree with TRBD1. Looked up from germline, CDR1 is SGHDN and CDR2 is FVKESK. The CDR3 runs 15 residues. The ends lost 2 bases at V and 10 bases at J; junction bases unmatched: 7. CDR3 nucleotide sequence: TGTGCCAGCAGCCAATCCGGACAGGGCCGGTCACCCCTCCACTTT. This codes for CASSQSGQGRSPLHF.

In this sample, this clone turned up many times. The gene calls are TRBV7-9 and TRBJ2-7; no reliable D call. Between the trimmed V and J ends, which lost 1 base and 6 bases, there was a span of 16 bases. The CDR3 loop spans 15 amino acids. In germline, CDR1 is SEHNR, CDR2 FQNEAQ (reference sequence). The CDR3 spells CASSLGSASLGEQYF. The CDR3 DNA follows: TGTGCCAGCAGCTTAGGGTCGGCTAGTCTGGGCGAGCAGTACTTC. Filled out from reference TRBV7-9 and TRBJ2-7, the complete variable domain reads DTGVSQNPRHKITKRGQNVTFRCDPISEHNRLYWYRQTLGQGPEFLTYFQNEAQLEKSRLLSDRFSAERPKGSFSTLEIQRTEQGDSAMYLCASSLGSASLGEQYFGPGTRLTVT.

The chain couples TRBV19 to TRBJ2-6; 9 bases match TRBD1. The germline CDR1 and CDR2 sequences are LNHDA and SQIVND (reference sequence). This CDR3 has 16 residues. The V and J ends lost 8 bases and 3 bases, in that order; junction bases with no gene match: 8. CDR3 sequence (DNA): TGTGCCAGTGGACAGGGGACCAGCTTTGGGGCCAACGTCCTGACTTTC. It yields the protein CASGQGTSFGANVLTF.

V is TRBV3-1 (or the pseudogene TRBV3-2) and J is TRBJ2-2; 7 positions match TRBD2. The CDR3 consists of 17 residues. Trimming at V came to 0 bases and at J to 1 base, leaving 5 bases not matched to a gene. CDR1 is LGHDT and CDR2 is YNNKEL in the germline V gene (reference sequence). The CDR3 spells CASSQEGLAVNTGELFF. CDR3 nucleotides: TGTGCCAGCAGCCAAGAAGGTCTAGCGGTGAACACCGGGGAGCTGTTTTTT.

This chain uses TRBV2 with TRBJ1-2; D is perhaps TRBD1 (5 bases). Between the trimmed V and J ends, which lost 5 bases and 8 bases, there was a span of 12 bases. The CDR3 runs to 12 residues. Germline assignment: CDR1 SNHLY and CDR2 FYNNEI. The CDR3 spells CASSYDQGGYTF. DNA for the CDR3: TGTGCCAGCAGTTACGACCAGGGCGGCTACACCTTC. The full variable domain, completed using reference TRBV2 and TRBJ1-2, is EPEVTQTPSHQVTQMGQEVILRCVPISNHLYFYWYRQILGQKVEFLVSFYNNEISEKSEIFDDQFSVERPDGSNFTLKIRSTKLEDSAMYFCASSYDQGGYTFGSGTRLTVV.

This clone was recorded once. The V call is TRBV29-1, the J call TRBJ2-7; tentative D call: TRBD1 (6 bases). Trimming left V 3 bases short and J 5 bases short, with 11 bases between. The CDR3 loop spans 12 amino acids. The germline gives CDR1 SQVTM, CDR2 ANQGSEA. This CDR3 is CSVDTPGDEQYF. The CDR3 DNA sequence: TGCAGCGTTGATACGCCAGGGGACGAGCAGTACTTC.

In its sample, this clone was seen a few times. CDR3 coding DNA: TGTGCCAGGGGCAGAGACGAGCAGTACTTC. It is translated as CARGRDEQYF. The chain has TRBV19 and TRBJ2-7; D call uncertain. This CDR3 region has 10 residues. From germline, CDR1 is LNHDA and CDR2 SQIVND (reference sequence). Trimming left V 9 bases short and J 5 bases short, with 8 bases between.

In this sample, this clone turned up once. This chain uses TRBV7-2 with TRBJ2-7, with no clear D. The germline gives CDR1 SGHTA, CDR2 FQGNSA. This CDR3 comprises 13 residues. V was trimmed by 6 bases and J by 0 bases, leaving 9 bases between them. CDR3 region: CASRAPPSYEQYF. Here the CDR3 DNA reads TGTGCCAGCAGGGCCCCCCCCTCCTACGAGCAGTACTTC.

The V call is TRBV7-2, the J call TRBJ2-5, with 10 bases lining up with TRBD2. The CDR3 spans 15 residues. The ends lost 3 bases at V and 9 bases at J; junction bases unmatched: 10. Germline V gives CDR1 SGHTA, CDR2 FQGNSA. The CDR3 here is CASSFLLAGVGSQYF. The CDR3 DNA reads TGTGCCAGCAGCTTCCTCCTAGCGGGGGTCGGGTCCCAGTACTTC.

This clone was picked up one time. The chain is built from TRBV30 and TRBJ1-2; 7 nucleotides line up with TRBD1. The CDR3 consists of 13 residues. The germline V gene has CDR1 GTSNPN and CDR2 SVGIG (reference sequence). With V trimmed by 2 bases and J by 4 bases, 4 bases remained unmatched. DNA for the CDR3: TGTGCCTGGAGTCGGGACAGAGGCTATGGCTACACCTTC. This gives the protein CAWSRDRGYGYTF.

The V and J genes are TRBV19 and TRBJ2-5; 10 bases match TRBD2. CDR1 is LNHDA and CDR2 is SQIVND in the germline V gene (reference sequence). The CDR3 is 17 amino acids. V gave up 6 bases and J gave up 4 bases; unmatched junction bases: 14. Here the CDR3 DNA reads TGTGCCAGTAGCAGGGGAAGCGGGGGGGCGTCCGGAGAGACCCAGTACTTC. Its translation is CASSRGSGGASGETQYF.

This clone came up a few times. The chain is built from TRBV9 and TRBJ1-5; TRBD1 might be the D (5 bases). The CDR3 has 13 residues. Trimming removed 2 bases from V and 5 bases from J, with 8 bases in between. Germline CDR1 and CDR2: SGDLS and YYNGEE. Here the CDR3 DNA reads TGTGCCAGCAGCGTTGACAGCTATCAGCCCCAGCATTTT. Protein: CASSVDSYQPQHF.

The V gene is TRBV21-1, the J gene TRBJ1-1; no check of the table's D call, TRBD1, against the DNA was made. TRBV21-1 is designated a pseudogene. This CDR3 is 16 amino acids long. CDR3 region: CASSKRGTGERTEAFF. In nucleotides, the CDR3 is TGTGCCAGCAGCAAAAGGGGAACAGGAGAAAGGACTGAAGCTTTCTTT.

The chain couples TRBV7-9 to TRBJ1-1; D gene ambiguous. The germline CDR1 and CDR2 sequences are SEHNR and FQNEAQ (reference sequence). The CDR3 runs to 13 residues. V shed 4 bases and J shed 1 base, with 7 bases lying between them. The CDR3 region is CASSSESNTEAFF. CDR3 coding DNA: TGTGCCAGCAGCTCGGAGTCGAACACTGAAGCTTTCTTT.

The CDR3 loop reads CASSIGAGASQPQHF. CDR3 bases: TGTGCCAGTAGTATAGGCGCGGGGGCGAGTCAGCCCCAGCATTTT. This rearrangement joins TRBV19 to TRBJ1-5; possibly TRBD1 for D (6 bases). Germline values: CDR1 LNHDA, CDR2 SQIVND (reference sequence). The CDR3 has 15 residues. V was shortened by 1 base and J by 6 bases, with 13 bases between the two germline ends.

The chain uses TRBV5-1 and TRBJ2-5; D is unresolved. This CDR3 has 14 amino acids. With 0 bases removed from V and 2 bases from J, the gap between germline ends came to 8 bases. Per germline, CDR1 SGHRS and CDR2 YFSETQ. The CDR3 DNA reads as TGCGCCAGCAGCTTGGATGGCTCTCAAGAGACCCAGTACTTC. Translating it yields CASSLDGSQETQYF.

The chain is built from TRBV27 and TRBJ2-5; possible D gene TRBD1, 6 bases. CDR1 is MNHEY and CDR2 is SMNVEV in the germline V gene (reference sequence). Trimming took 5 bases from V and 5 from J, leaving 15 bases between them. The CDR3 consists of 14 residues. The CDR3 protein is CASSARGAIETQYF. The CDR3 DNA sequence: TGTGCCAGCAGTGCCAGGGGAGCTATTGAGACCCAGTACTTC.

The V gene is TRBV2, the J gene TRBJ1-6; TRBD1 agrees at 8 bases. In germline, CDR1 is SNHLY, CDR2 FYNNEI. J was trimmed by 8 bases and V by 8 bases; bases with no gene match: 8. This CDR3 region has 14 residues. The CDR3 sequence is CASAPGTGDSPLHF. The CDR3 DNA reads TGTGCCAGCGCCCCCGGGACAGGAGATTCACCCCTCCACTTT. The full variable domain, its missing parts supplied by reference TRBV2 and TRBJ1-6, is EPEVTQTPSHQVTQMGQEVILRCVPISNHLYFYWYRQILGQKVEFLVSFYNNEISEKSEIFDDQFSVERPDGSNFTLKIRSTKLEDSAMYFCASAPGTGDSPLHFGNGTRLTVT.

The rearrangement joins TRBV6-2 or TRBV6-3 to TRBJ1-2; D ambiguous. CDR3 length: 12 amino acids. CDR1 is MNHEY and CDR2 is SVGEGT in the germline V gene. The germline V and J ends were trimmed by 2 bases and 6 bases, with 7 bases remaining between them. The CDR3 DNA reads as TGTGCCAGCAGTTACCGGGGAGATGGCTACACCTTC. It codes for CASSYRGDGYTF.

The V and J genes are TRBV11-2 and TRBJ1-5, with no clear D. CDR1 is SGHAT, CDR2 FQNNGV, per germline. V dropped 4 bases and J dropped 12 bases, with 13 bases sitting between them. The CDR3 runs to 12 residues. CDR3 in amino acids: CASSSVRAHQHF. CDR3 DNA sequence: TGTGCCAGCAGCTCAGTGAGGGCACACCAGCATTTT.

The genes are TRBV2 and TRBJ1-2; D remains ambiguous. The CDR3 spans 15 residues. Germline V lookup: CDR1 SNHLY, CDR2 FYNNEI. V was clipped by 4 bases and J by 3 bases, with 15 bases between them. CDR3 residues: CASSGIRGRDYGYTF. The CDR3 region has the DNA TGTGCCAGCAGTGGCATCCGAGGCCGAGACTATGGCTACACCTTC.

The chain has TRBV4-3 and TRBJ2-7; 7 bases are a match to TRBD1. Per germline, CDR1 LGHNA and CDR2 YSLEER. Trimming cost V 6 bases and J 3 bases; bases outside gene matches: 11. This CDR3 is 15 amino acids long. CDR3 sequence: CASRGIRTGDYEQYF. The CDR3 coding sequence is TGCGCCAGCAGGGGGATAAGGACAGGAGACTACGAGCAGTACTTC.

This chain connects TRBV2 to TRBJ2-7; 8 bases fit TRBD2. The length of the CDR3 is 15 residues. Per germline, CDR1 SNHLY and CDR2 FYNNEI. With V trimmed by 1 base and J by 0 bases, 2 bases remained unmatched. Written as DNA, the CDR3 is TGTGCCAGCAGTGAAGGTGGGACTAGCTCCTACGAGCAGTACTTC. This encodes CASSEGGTSSYEQYF. Supplemented by reference TRBV2 and TRBJ2-7, the full variable domain reads EPEVTQTPSHQVTQMGQEVILRCVPISNHLYFYWYRQILGQKVEFLVSFYNNEISEKSEIFDDQFSVERPDGSNFTLKIRSTKLEDSAMYFCASSEGGTSSYEQYFGPGTRLTVT.